This T cell receptor beta chain originates from a study of blood T cells in healthy people across ages. Concerning this clonotype itself: Its specificity is not known. The junction and the germline gene differ at one end; a read error may be behind it.

The study, taken as a whole, reports: It was held that diversity estimates obtained from one million T cells represented underestimates. A strong correlation was seen between TCR beta diversity and naive T cell percentage.

A second PCR, run for about 6 to 11 cycles, used a sample-barcoded 5' primer plus a J-beta primer mix. TCRdb used MiXCR to reprocess the 5' RACE reads, holding one entry per CDR3 protein. The profile shows about 2 million distinct CDR3 sequences, about 49% of them singletons. The CDR3 length is 12 residues. The germline V gene encodes CDR1 MNHNY and CDR2 SVGAGI (reference sequence). The origin of this receptor is a middle-aged woman in good health. The sequenced sample consisted of blood. The chain joins TRBV6-6 to TRBJ2-3; D call uncertain. In DNA form, the CDR3 reads TGTGCCAGCAGTTACTCACGAGATACGCTGTATTTT. As protein: CASSYSRDTLYF.